This T cell receptor (beta chain) was sequenced during a study of blood T cell repertoires in COVID-19. At the level of the study: The cDNA or gDNA used as material had been derived from T cells, B-cell-depleted T cells, or PBMCs.

How the authors handled the data: Reference gene primer amplification in the assay estimated nucleated cell counts. The repertoire was sequenced with immunoSEQ multiplex PCR; TCRdb's copy has only in-frame clones and lacks some. V, J and clone size reflect that table, while D and trimming were determined from the DNA. The repertoire consists of under 250,000 clones, with 83% occurring once and the leading ten covering approximately 2.6%. Trimming cost V 5 bases and J 4 bases; bases outside gene matches: 1. The CDR3 covers 12 residues. The germline V gene encodes CDR1 LNHDA and CDR2 SQIVND (reference sequence).

The chain carries TRBV19 and TRBJ2-7, with TRBD1 matching over 8 bases. This sequence was found in a woman in her 70s with active or convalescent COVID-19. The sample comprised peripheral blood. CDR3 DNA: TGTGCCAGTAGTGGACAGGGTTACGAGCAGTACTTC. Encoded protein: CASSGQGYEQYF.